These 30 T cell receptor beta chains originate from one sample sequenced in a study of T cell therapy after organ transplantation. Sequencing used immunoSEQ multiplex PCR; TCRdb keeps in-frame clones, though not all of them. The data show some 48,000 clones, with about 95% seen just once and 2.5% to 4% held by the top ten. What these receptors recognize is not known. The material sequenced was CD8+ T cells from blood, taken before autologous CMV-specific T cell therapy. Receptors were obtained from a human patient who had received a solid organ transplant and had CMV disease.

This clone was counted once. The chain joins TRBV30 to TRBJ2-2; tentative D call: TRBD2 (6 bases). Germline CDR1 is GTSNPN and CDR2 is SVGIG (reference sequence). CDR3 length: 14 residues. Trimming cost V 5 bases and J 2 bases, with 12 bases left between them. In nucleotides, the CDR3 is TGTGCCTGGCGCACGGGGGTAAACACCGGGGAGCTGTTTTTT. Translation: CAWRTGVNTGELFF. The full variable domain, rest sourced from reference TRBV30 and TRBJ2-2, is SQTIHQWPATLVQPVGSPLSLECTVEGTSNPNLYWYRQAAGRGLQLLFYSVGIGQISSEVPQNLSASRPQDRQFILSSKKLLLSDSGFYLCAWRTGVNTGELFFGEGSRLTVL.

The table lists this clone with a count of one. This chain connects TRBV10-3 to TRBJ2-7, with D uncertain. V shed 2 bases and J shed 3 bases, with 8 bases lying between them. Per germline, CDR1 ENHRY and CDR2 SYGVKD. The CDR3 is 13 residues long. CDR3 coding DNA: TGTGCCATCAGTGAGGCGGCCATCTACGAGCAGTACTTC. It yields the protein CAISEAAIYEQYF.

This rearrangement joins TRBV27 to TRBJ2-1; 8 bases map to TRBD1. Losses at the gene ends were 3 bases for V and 4 bases for J; bases not matched to a gene: 5. The V gene's germline CDR1 is MNHEY and CDR2 SMNVEV (reference sequence). The CDR3 loop spans 15 amino acids. The CDR3 spells CASSFTQGAYNEQFF. The CDR3 DNA sequence: TGTGCCAGCAGTTTCACCCAGGGGGCATACAATGAGCAGTTCTTC.

About this clone itself: The germline gene is not matched at one end of the junction; a read error may be the cause. The J gene is TRBJ2-1, the V gene TRBV11-2, with 8 bases lining up with TRBD2. CDR3 length equals 15 residues. Germline V gives CDR1 SGHAT, CDR2 FQNNGV. In nucleotides, the CDR3 is TGTGCCAGCAGCCTAGAAGCGGGAGCGGTTAATGAGCAGTTCTTC. The encoded protein is CASSLEAGAVNEQFF.

The DNA for the CDR3 is TGTGCCAGCAGTCCCTTCGGCCTAGGCTATGGCTACACCTTC. Encoded protein: CASSPFGLGYGYTF. The chain is built from TRBV27 and TRBJ1-2; D unclear. V lost 5 bases and J lost 4, with 14 bases in between. Germline V lookup: CDR1 MNHEY, CDR2 SMNVEV (reference sequence). CDR3 length: 14 residues.

The rearrangement links TRBV6-5 to TRBJ2-3, with 13 bases fitting TRBD2. The CDR3 is 16 amino acids. Trimming cost V 2 bases and J 6 bases; bases outside gene matches: 5. Germline-derived CDR1 and CDR2 are MNHEY and SVGAGI. The CDR3 loop is CASSYTSGGAGDTQYF. CDR3 in DNA: TGTGCCAGCAGTTACACTAGCGGGGGGGCCGGGGATACGCAGTATTTT.

This clone appeared a single time. The chain combines TRBV7-9 with TRBJ2-3; D is possibly TRBD2 (5 bases). CDR3 length equals 17 residues. CDR1 SEHNR and CDR2 FQNEAQ come from the germline V gene (reference sequence). Trimming removed 11 bases at V and 0 bases at J, with 24 bases between. This CDR3 is CAEVGLSSQTSTDTQYF. The CDR3 nucleotides read TGTGCCGAAGTAGGGTTGTCTAGCCAAACTAGCACAGATACGCAGTATTTT.

This rearrangement joins TRBV10-2 to TRBJ1-2; D not resolved. CDR3 size: 16 residues. The germline V and J ends were trimmed by 3 bases and 6 bases, with 20 bases remaining between them. CDR1 is WSHSY, CDR2 SAAADI, per germline. The DNA of the CDR3 is TGCGCCAGCAGTGACTACTTAGACGGTGCAAGGAATGGCTACACCTTC. It translates to CASSDYLDGARNGYTF.

The chain links TRBV7-9 to TRBJ2-5, with TRBD1 matching over 7 bases. CDR3 length: 14 amino acids. V lost 4 bases and J lost 5; bases outside the gene matches: 7. Germline V gene sequence: CDR1 SEHNR, CDR2 FQNEAQ (reference sequence). For the CDR3, the DNA is TGTGCCAGCAGCTCGAAGGGGGCTTATGAGACCCAGTACTTC. It yields the protein CASSSKGAYETQYF.

The chain joins TRBV4-2 to TRBJ1-3, with D hard to call. The germline gives CDR1 LGHNA, CDR2 YNFKEQ. V lost 3 bases, J lost 0 bases, and 12 bases lay in between. CDR3 size: 16 residues. CDR3 in DNA: TGTGCCAGCAGCCAGTCAGACTTTAACTCTGGAAACACCATATATTTT. Protein sequence: CASSQSDFNSGNTIYF.

This chain connects TRBV11-2 to TRBJ1-4, with 9 bases identical to TRBD1. The CDR3 length is 15 residues. V lost 3 bases to trimming and J lost 8 bases; unmatched junction nucleotides: 7. Germline lookup yields CDR1 SGHAT and CDR2 FQNNGV. In DNA, the CDR3 is TGTGCCAGCAGCTTTGGGACAGGGATGGGAGAAAAACTGTTTTTT. This encodes CASSFGTGMGEKLFF.

The V gene is TRBV5-6, the J gene TRBJ1-1, with D possibly being TRBD1 (5 bases). Germline V gene sequence: CDR1 SGHDT, CDR2 YYEEEE. The CDR3 has 14 amino acids. Trimming shortened V by 0 bases and J by 4 bases, and 10 bases separated the two germline ends. The CDR3 nucleotides read TGTGCCAGCAGCTTGGTAAGGGGCGGCACTGAAGCTTTCTTT. Protein: CASSLVRGGTEAFF.

The rearrangement links TRBV4-1 to TRBJ2-5; a weak D match, TRBD2 (5 bases). CDR1 and CDR2 (germline): MGHRA, YSYEKL. V was cut by 0 bases and J by 2 bases, with 10 bases left in between. The CDR3 contains 15 residues. CDR3: CASSQEGAEQETQYF. CDR3 DNA: TGCGCCAGCAGCCAAGAGGGAGCAGAACAAGAGACCCAGTACTTC.

V usage is TRBV6-5 and J usage is TRBJ2-2; D unresolved. This CDR3 region has 14 residues. The germline V gene encodes CDR1 MNHEY and CDR2 SVGAGI. Trimming cost V 2 bases and J 3 bases, with 7 bases left between them. CDR3: CASSYGPHTGELFF. CDR3 in DNA: TGTGCCAGCAGTTACGGGCCGCACACCGGGGAGCTGTTTTTT.

The genes are TRBV4-1 and TRBJ1-1; D is perhaps TRBD1 (6 bases). The CDR3 contains 16 residues. Germline assignment: CDR1 MGHRA and CDR2 YSYEKL. Trimming took off 4 bases at V and 7 bases at J, with 22 bases between the two ends. CDR3 bases: TGCGCCAGCAGCCTCGGCCTGGGAGAGGGGGGATATGAAGCTTTCTTT. Translation: CASSLGLGEGGYEAFF.

The chain has TRBV2 and TRBJ2-2; D remains ambiguous. CDR3 length equals 12 residues. V lost 10 bases, J lost 0 bases, and 6 bases lay in between. CDR1 is SNHLY and CDR2 is FYNNEI in the germline V gene. The CDR3 sequence is CAKAANTGELFF. For the CDR3, the DNA is TGTGCCAAGGCGGCGAACACCGGGGAGCTGTTTTTT. The variable domain in full, with the rest retrieved from reference TRBV2 and TRBJ2-2, is EPEVTQTPSHQVTQMGQEVILRCVPISNHLYFYWYRQILGQKVEFLVSFYNNEISEKSEIFDDQFSVERPDGSNFTLKIRSTKLEDSAMYFCAKAANTGELFFGEGSRLTVL.

The genes are TRBV30 and TRBJ2-7; perhaps TRBD1 as D (6 bases). The V end was cut by 0 bases, the J end by 0 bases, with 18 bases between. CDR1 is GTSNPN, CDR2 SVGIG, per germline (reference sequence). The CDR3 spans 17 residues. The DNA of the CDR3 is TGTGCCTGGAGTGTACTGAAGGGTCAGGGGCTCTCCTACGAGCAGTACTTC. Encoded protein: CAWSVLKGQGLSYEQYF.

The chain is built from TRBV7-9 and TRBJ2-5, with no clear D. Trimming pared 2 bases from V and 3 bases from J, leaving 4 bases between. In germline, CDR1 is SEHNR, CDR2 FQNEAQ (reference sequence). The CDR3 has 12 residues. The DNA for the CDR3 is TGTGCCAGCAGCTTATTAGAAGAGACCCAGTACTTC. The encoded protein is CASSLLEETQYF.

This rearrangement joins TRBV7-9 to TRBJ2-6, with D perhaps matching TRBD2 (6 bases). Looked up from germline, CDR1 is SEHNR and CDR2 is FQNEAQ (reference sequence). With 5 bases removed from V and 1 base from J, the gap between germline ends came to 15 bases. This CDR3 contains 17 residues. The CDR3 sequence is CASSRLTRGSGANVLTF. The CDR3 bases are TGTGCCAGCAGCCGCCTGACTCGGGGGTCTGGGGCCAACGTCCTGACTTTC.

The DNA of the CDR3 is TGCGCCAGCAGCGGACACACCGGGGAGCTGTTTTTT. This codes for CASSGHTGELFF. The chain combines TRBV5-1 with TRBJ2-2; D gene uncertain. Per germline, CDR1 SGHRS and CDR2 YFSETQ. The CDR3 is made up of 12 amino acids. The V gene lost 4 bases and the J gene lost 3 bases, with 4 bases spanning the gap.

In its sample, this clone was seen a few times. The chain is built from TRBV6-4 and TRBJ2-3; no clear D gene. Germline lookup yields CDR1 MRHNA and CDR2 SNTAGT. The CDR3 is made up of 14 amino acids. Trimming shortened V by 0 bases and J by 0 bases, and 4 bases separated the two germline ends. The DNA for the CDR3 is TGTGCCAGCAGTGACTCATCTAGCACAGATACGCAGTATTTT. Its protein is CASSDSSSTDTQYF.

This chain joins TRBV12-5 and TRBJ1-1, with 9 nucleotides matching TRBD1. The CDR3 covers 17 residues. V lost 6 bases and J lost 4; bases outside the gene matches: 15. Germline loops: CDR1 LGHNT, CDR2 FRNRAP. The chain's CDR3 is CASGSKRDRDRSTEAFF. For the CDR3, the DNA is TGTGCTAGTGGCTCCAAACGGGACAGGGATAGGAGCACTGAAGCTTTCTTT. The whole variable domain, filled in from reference TRBV12-5 and TRBJ1-1, reads DARVTQTPRHKVTEMGQEVTMRCQPILGHNTVFWYRQTMMQGLELLAYFRNRAPLDDSGMPKDRFSAEMPDATLATLKIQPSEPRDSAVYFCASGSKRDRDRSTEAFFGQGTRLTVV.

This sequence joins TRBV9 and TRBJ1-2, with TRBD1 matching over 7 bases. V lost 5 bases and J lost 5; bases outside the gene matches: 9. Looked up from germline, CDR1 is SGDLS and CDR2 is YYNGEE. The CDR3 extends over 14 amino acids. The CDR3 protein is CASSGQATLYGYTF. CDR3 coding DNA: TGTGCCAGCAGTGGACAGGCGACACTGTATGGCTACACCTTC.

The chain couples TRBV7-9 to TRBJ2-1; D gene uncertain. This CDR3 has 15 amino acids. V was clipped by 6 bases and J by 0 bases, with 12 bases between them. Per germline, CDR1 SEHNR and CDR2 FQNEAQ (reference sequence). The CDR3 region is CASSAQMSSYNEQFF. The CDR3 DNA follows: TGTGCCAGCAGTGCGCAGATGAGCTCCTACAATGAGCAGTTCTTC. Variable domain in full (rest from reference TRBV7-9 and TRBJ2-1): DTGVSQNPRHKITKRGQNVTFRCDPISEHNRLYWYRQTLGQGPEFLTYFQNEAQLEKSRLLSDRFSAERPKGSFSTLEIQRTEQGDSAMYLCASSAQMSSYNEQFFGPGTRLTVL.

The chain employs TRBV4-1 and TRBJ1-3, with D perhaps TRBD1 (5 bases). The V end was cut by 4 bases, the J end by 0 bases, with 16 bases between. The V gene's germline CDR1 is MGHRA and CDR2 YSYEKL. The CDR3 is 17 amino acids. CDR3 loop: CASSPGLRKGSGNTIYF. CDR3 nucleotide sequence: TGCGCCAGCAGCCCGGGACTGCGAAAGGGCTCTGGAAACACCATATATTTT.

The chain joins TRBV4-1 to TRBJ1-6; tentatively, D is TRBD1 (5 bases). Trimming removed 5 bases at V and 9 bases at J, with 20 bases between. Germline V CDR1 and CDR2: MGHRA, YSYEKL. The CDR3 runs to 16 residues. The CDR3 bases are TGCGCCAGCAGCTCACCAGGGCCTTGGAGCGGTTCACCCCTCCACTTT. Translated: CASSSPGPWSGSPLHF.

This chain joins TRBV6-5 and TRBJ2-3, with 9 bases lining up with TRBD1. The CDR3 has 15 residues. CDR1 and CDR2 from the germline V gene are MNHEY and SVGAGI. Trimming cost V 6 bases and J 3 bases; bases outside gene matches: 7. The CDR3 loop reads CASSPGQGPTDTQYF. CDR3 DNA sequence: TGTGCCAGCAGCCCCGGACAGGGGCCTACAGATACGCAGTATTTT.

The chain has TRBV15 and TRBJ1-5, with D maybe TRBD1 (5 bases). V shed 1 base and J shed 5 bases, with 12 bases lying between them. The germline CDR1 and CDR2 sequences are LNHNV and YYDKDF (reference sequence). This CDR3 comprises 15 residues. The CDR3 loop reads CATSRAGEGYQPQHF. DNA for the CDR3: TGTGCCACCAGCAGAGCCGGCGAGGGGTATCAGCCCCAGCATTTT.

This clone occurred once. The chain couples TRBV4-3 to TRBJ2-7, with D possibly TRBD2 on 6 matching bases. The germline CDR1 and CDR2 sequences are LGHNA and YSLEER. The CDR3 totals 15 residues. Trimming pared 0 bases from V and 2 bases from J, leaving 11 bases between. Here the CDR3 reads CASSQERDGAYEQYF. CDR3 nucleotides: TGCGCCAGCAGCCAAGAGCGGGACGGCGCCTACGAGCAGTACTTC.

V gene TRBV19 combines with J gene TRBJ2-2; D unresolved. The CDR3 consists of 15 residues. V lost 6 bases and J lost 6, with 17 bases in between. The germline V gene has CDR1 LNHDA and CDR2 SQIVND (reference sequence). The CDR3 here is CASSMAPGWPGELFF. CDR3 sequence (DNA): TGTGCCAGTAGCATGGCGCCAGGTTGGCCCGGGGAGCTGTTTTTT.